This is a list of T cell receptor beta chains from one sample in a study of T cell repertoires and HLA-DP antigens. Measured with immunoSEQ multiplex PCR; TCRdb has only the in-frame clones, and not every one. The sample has approximately 110,000 clones, almost 95% seen once. Their cognate antigens are unknown. Input material: CD4+ T cells from PBMCs. Receptors originate from a woman under 30 in good health and CMV-seronegative. Both conserved end residues are part of each CDR3. D genes are given only for firm matches. The size entry is marked missing in some rows and otherwise reads once, few, many or a size class.

>TRBV5-1|.|TRBJ2-2|TRBD2
CASTLVAGNTGELFF
TGCGCCAGCACCTTGGTAGCGGGGAACACCGGGGAGCTGTTTTTT
>TRBV6-5|.|TRBJ2-7|TRBD2
CASRRTRFSYEQYF
TGTGCCAGCAGAAGGACTAGATTTTCCTACGAGCAGTACTTC
>TRBV4-1|many|TRBJ1-2|.
CASSGGHYYGYTF
TGCGCCAGCAGCGGGGGGCACTACTATGGCTACACCTTC
>TRBV27|.|TRBJ2-7|.
CASSPVHISYEQYF
TGTGCCAGCAGTCCCGTACACATTTCCTACGAGCAGTACTTC
>TRBV7-8|.|TRBJ2-1|.
CASSSPGLNSYNEQFF
TGTGCCAGCAGCTCGCCGGGACTGAACTCCTACAATGAGCAGTTCTTC
>TRBV19|.|TRBJ1-6|.
CASSITGSDSPLHF
TGTGCCAGTAGTATCACTGGGTCCGATTCACCCCTCCACTTT
>TRBV18|.|TRBJ2-6|TRBD1
CASSRTGGANVLTF
TGTGCCAGCTCAAGGACAGGTGGGGCCAACGTCCTGACTTTC
>TRBV27|.|TRBJ1-1|.
CASRRTPLTEAFF
TGTGCCAGTAGGAGGACGCCCCTCACTGAAGCTTTCTTT
>TRBV7-2|.|TRBJ2-2|TRBD2
CASSLGFGLVYGELFF
TGTGCCAGCAGCTTAGGTTTCGGACTAGTTTACGGGGAGCTGTTTTTT
>TRBV10-3|.|TRBJ2-2|.
CAIRRDSHTGELFF
TGTGCCATCAGGCGGGACTCCCACACCGGGGAGCTGTTTTTT
>TRBV20-1|once|TRBJ1-2|.
CSARDLWDYTF
TGCAGTGCTAGAGATCTGTGGGACTACACCTTC
>TRBV27|.|TRBJ1-2|.
CASSLQGPAPTYGYTF
TGTGCCAGCAGTTTACAGGGGCCCGCGCCCACCTATGGCTACACCTTC
>TRBV7-2|.|TRBJ2-3|TRBD2
CASSPLLADTQYF
TGTGCCAGCAGTCCCTTACTAGCGGATACGCAGTATTTT
>TRBV7-8|once|TRBJ2-2|TRBD2
CASSPGAGGHTGELFF
TGTGCCAGCAGCCCGGGAGCGGGGGGGCACACCGGGGAGCTGTTTTTT
>TRBV4-3|.|TRBJ1-1|TRBD1
CASSKQGRAEAFF
TGCGCCAGCAGCAAACAGGGGAGAGCTGAAGCTTTCTTT
>TRBV23-1|.|TRBJ1-5|.
CASRTSNQPQHF
TGCGCCAGCAGAACTTCCAATCAGCCCCAGCATTTT
>TRBV9|.|TRBJ1-4|.
CASSVSRGALYF
TGTGCCAGCAGCGTATCGCGTGGGGCCCTATATTTT
>TRBV6-5|.|TRBJ1-1|.
CASSRFSGGAEAFF
TGTGCCAGCAGTCGTTTCAGTGGGGGGGCTGAAGCTTTCTTT
>TRBV6-5|.|TRBJ2-5|.
CASRTTGTLETQYF
TGTGCCAGCAGGACAACCGGGACTCTGGAGACCCAGTACTTC
>TRBV10-2|.|TRBJ2-6|TRBD2
CASSESAGEWSVGANVLTF
TGCGCCAGCAGTGAGTCGGCGGGGGAGTGGTCCGTTGGGGCCAACGTCCTGACTTTC
>TRBV18|.|TRBJ1-2|.
CASSPGTAYGYTF
TGTGCCAGCTCACCTGGGACGGCCTATGGCTACACCTTC
>TRBV7-9|.|TRBJ1-1|TRBD1
CASRPSSGGGTEAFF
TGTGCCAGCAGACCGAGCTCAGGGGGCGGTACTGAAGCTTTCTTT
>TRBV6-5|.|TRBJ1-6|.
CASSYSSWGSGSPLHF
TGTGCCAGCAGTTACTCGAGTTGGGGGTCAGGTTCACCCCTCCACTTT
>TRBV7-9|.|TRBJ1-3|TRBD1
CASSPPGQSSGNTIYF
TGTGCCAGCAGCCCCCCGGGACAGAGCTCTGGAAACACCATATATTTT
>TRBV18|.|TRBJ1-4|.
CASSLNGHPETNEKLFF
TGTGCCAGCTCACTCAATGGGCACCCAGAAACTAATGAAAAACTGTTTTTT
>TRBV7-8|.|TRBJ2-1|.
CASSLGFSYNEQFF
TGTGCCAGCAGCTTAGGGTTCTCCTACAATGAGCAGTTCTTC
>TRBV7-9|.|TRBJ2-1|TRBD2
CASSLGRFGLAGVNEQFF
TGTGCCAGCAGCTTAGGGCGCTTCGGACTAGCGGGAGTAAATGAGCAGTTCTTC
>TRBV5-1|.|TRBJ2-3|TRBD1
CASSPDRGGTDTQYF
TGCGCCAGCAGCCCGGACAGGGGCGGCACAGATACGCAGTATTTT
>TRBV28|.|TRBJ1-6|.
CASSPPGTAGSPLHF
TGTGCCAGCAGTCCTCCCGGGACCGCCGGCTCACCCCTCCACTTT